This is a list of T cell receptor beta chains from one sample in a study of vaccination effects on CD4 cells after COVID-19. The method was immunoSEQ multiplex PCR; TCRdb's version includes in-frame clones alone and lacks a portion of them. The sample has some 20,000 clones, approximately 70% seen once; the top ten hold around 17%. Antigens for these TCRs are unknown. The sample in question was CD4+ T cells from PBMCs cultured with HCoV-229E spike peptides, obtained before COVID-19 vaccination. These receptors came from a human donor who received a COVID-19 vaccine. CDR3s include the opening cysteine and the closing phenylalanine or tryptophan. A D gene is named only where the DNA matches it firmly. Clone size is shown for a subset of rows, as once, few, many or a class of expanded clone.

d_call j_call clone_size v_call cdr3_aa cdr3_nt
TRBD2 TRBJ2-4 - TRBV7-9 CASSLGLAGALAKNIQYF TGTGCCAGCAGCTTAGGGCTAGCGGGGGCCTTAGCCAAAAACATTCAGTACTTC
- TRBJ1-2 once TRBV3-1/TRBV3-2 CASSQDTGFGRGYTF TGTGCCAGCAGCCAAGATACGGGGTTTGGGAGGGGCTACACCTTC
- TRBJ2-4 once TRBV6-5 CASRDRQAKNIQYF TGTGCCAGCAGAGATCGACAGGCCAAAAACATTCAGTACTTC
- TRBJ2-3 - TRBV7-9 CASSLAVSTDTQYF TGTGCCAGCAGCTTAGCGGTCTCTACAGATACGCAGTATTTT
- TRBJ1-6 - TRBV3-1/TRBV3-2 CASSKRQSSYNSPLHF TGTGCCAGCAGCAAACGACAGAGCTCCTATAATTCACCCCTCCACTTT
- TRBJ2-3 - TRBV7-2 CASSSPSTDTQYF TGTGCCAGCAGCTCTCCTAGCACAGATACGCAGTATTTT
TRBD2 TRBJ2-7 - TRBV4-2 CASSQFLAGAYEQYF TGTGCCAGCAGCCAGTTTCTAGCGGGGGCCTACGAGCAGTACTTC
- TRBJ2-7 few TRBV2 CASSPRGPSFYEQYF TGTGCCAGCAGCCCCAGGGGTCCGTCATTTTACGAGCAGTACTTC
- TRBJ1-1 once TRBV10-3 CAISLRGQNTEAFF TGTGCCATCAGTCTTAGGGGACAGAACACTGAAGCTTTCTTT
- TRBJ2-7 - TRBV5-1 CASSLVGGFSYEQYF TGCGCCAGCAGCCTGGTTGGGGGCTTCTCCTACGAGCAGTACTTC
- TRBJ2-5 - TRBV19 CASSNWNQETQYF TGTGCCAGTAGCAATTGGAACCAAGAGACCCAGTACTTC
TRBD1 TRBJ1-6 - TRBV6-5 CASSYSDRVGSPLHF TGTGCCAGCAGTTACTCTGACAGGGTTGGATCACCCCTCCACTTT
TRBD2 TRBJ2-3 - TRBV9 CASSGQAGGVDTQYF TGTGCCAGCAGCGGTCAAGCGGGGGGGGTGGATACGCAGTATTTT
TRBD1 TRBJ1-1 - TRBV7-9 CASRAGTGGVGTEAFF TGTGCCAGCAGGGCCGGGACAGGGGGCGTAGGGACTGAAGCTTTCTTT
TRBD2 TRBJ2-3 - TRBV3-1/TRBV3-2 CASSPSTSGGGHTQYF TGTGCCAGCAGCCCATCTACTAGCGGGGGGGGGCATACGCAGTATTTT
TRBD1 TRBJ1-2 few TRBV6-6 CASTAQGHYGYTF TGTGCCAGCACTGCACAGGGGCACTATGGCTACACCTTC
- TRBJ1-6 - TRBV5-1 CASSQQVLGDSPLHF TGCGCCAGCAGCCAACAGGTCCTGGGGGATTCACCCCTCCACTTT
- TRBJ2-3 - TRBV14 CASSWGGISTDTQYF TGTGCCAGCAGCTGGGGCGGGATTAGCACAGATACGCAGTATTTT
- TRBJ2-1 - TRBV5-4 CAIPSAPMVGNEQFF TGTGCCATCCCCAGTGCCCCCATGGTGGGCAATGAGCAGTTCTTC
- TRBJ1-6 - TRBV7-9 CASSEGTGNSPLHF TGTGCCAGCAGCGAAGGGACGGGTAATTCACCCCTCCACTTT
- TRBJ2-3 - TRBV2 CASSEADTQYF TGTGCCAGCAGTGAAGCAGATACGCAGTATTTT
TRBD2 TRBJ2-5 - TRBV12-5 CASGSPAGGAWETQYF TGTGCTAGTGGTTCCCCTGCGGGGGGGGCCTGGGAGACCCAGTACTTC
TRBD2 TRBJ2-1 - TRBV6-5 CASSSAGGDNEQFF TGTGCCAGCAGTAGTGCCGGGGGGGACAACGAGCAGTTCTTC
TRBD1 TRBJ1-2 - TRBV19 CASSSGQGDNYGYTF TGTGCCAGTAGTAGCGGACAGGGGGATAACTATGGCTACACCTTC
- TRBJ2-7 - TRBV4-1 CASSPLLRPGASGTRISYEQYF TGCGCCAGCAGCCCGTTACTCAGACCGGGAGCTTCAGGGACTCGGATCTCCTACGAGCAGTACTTC
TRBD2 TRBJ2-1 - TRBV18 CASSPGGSSYNEQFF TGTGCCAGCTCACCGGGGGGGAGCTCCTACAATGAGCAGTTCTTC
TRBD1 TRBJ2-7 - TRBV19 CASRRTGGPAEQYF TGTGCCAGCAGAAGGACAGGGGGCCCGGCAGAGCAGTACTTC
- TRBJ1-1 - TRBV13 CASSAHREGGTEAFF TGTGCCAGCAGCGCCCACAGGGAGGGTGGGACTGAAGCTTTCTTT
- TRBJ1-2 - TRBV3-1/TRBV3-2 CASSQDLEGIIGYTF TGTGCCAGCAGCCAAGATTTGGAGGGAATAATTGGCTACACCTTC
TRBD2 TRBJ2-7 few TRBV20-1 CSASYRTSRDRRGFYEQYF TGCAGTGCTAGTTACCGGACTAGCAGGGATAGGAGGGGGTTCTACGAGCAGTACTTC
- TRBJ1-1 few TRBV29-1 CSVAESMNTEAFF TGCAGCGTTGCCGAATCGATGAACACTGAAGCTTTCTTT
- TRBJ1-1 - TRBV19 CASTEQGRVNTEAFF TGTGCCAGCACAGAACAGGGCAGGGTGAACACTGAAGCTTTCTTT
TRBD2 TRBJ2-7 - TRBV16 CASSSPGTSGRFSYEQYF TGTGCCAGCAGCTCCCCCGGGACTAGCGGGAGGTTCTCCTACGAGCAGTACTTC
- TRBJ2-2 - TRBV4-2 CASSQAGPKNTGELFF TGTGCCAGCAGCCAAGCGGGACCCAAAAATACCGGGGAGCTGTTTTTT
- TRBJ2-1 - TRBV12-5 CASGERGVRYNEQFF TGTGCTAGTGGGGAAAGGGGGGTCAGGTACAATGAGCAGTTCTTC
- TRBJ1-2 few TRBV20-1 CSARGGHGYTF TGCAGTGCTAGAGGGGGGCACGGCTACACCTTC
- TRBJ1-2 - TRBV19 CASNLISLGVNYGYTF TGTGCCAGTAACCTAATCTCGTTAGGGGTAAACTATGGCTACACCTTC
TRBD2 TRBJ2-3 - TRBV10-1 CASSDSGTSSDTQYF TGCGCCAGCAGTGACTCCGGGACTAGTTCAGATACGCAGTATTTT
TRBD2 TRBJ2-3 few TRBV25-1 CASSEGAWGAGGDTQYF TGTGCCAGCAGTGAAGGGGCCTGGGGAGCGGGGGGGGATACGCAGTATTTT
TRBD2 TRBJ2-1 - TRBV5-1 CASSLAVLAGGKAEQFF TGCGCCAGCAGCTTGGCGGTTTTAGCGGGAGGGAAGGCGGAGCAGTTCTTC
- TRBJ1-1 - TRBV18 CASSPASDGQGKAFF TGTGCCAGCTCACCCGCCTCGGATGGGCAGGGGAAAGCTTTCTTT
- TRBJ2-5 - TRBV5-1 CASSLEVRTTSGTQYF TGCGCCAGCAGCTTGGAAGTCCGGACAACCTCCGGGACCCAGTACTTC
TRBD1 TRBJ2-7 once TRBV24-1 CATSGGQGIYEQYF TGTGCCACCAGTGGGGGACAGGGTATCTACGAGCAGTACTTC
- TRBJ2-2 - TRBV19 CASTSGPNTGELFF TGTGCCAGTACGAGCGGACCGAACACCGGGGAGCTGTTTTTT
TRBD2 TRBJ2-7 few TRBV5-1 CASSPRGGTSDPEQYF TGCGCCAGCAGCCCTCGGGGGGGGACTAGCGACCCCGAGCAGTACTTC
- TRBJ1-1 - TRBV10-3 CAISEPLREAFF TGTGCCATCAGTGAGCCTCTCCGGGAAGCTTTCTTT